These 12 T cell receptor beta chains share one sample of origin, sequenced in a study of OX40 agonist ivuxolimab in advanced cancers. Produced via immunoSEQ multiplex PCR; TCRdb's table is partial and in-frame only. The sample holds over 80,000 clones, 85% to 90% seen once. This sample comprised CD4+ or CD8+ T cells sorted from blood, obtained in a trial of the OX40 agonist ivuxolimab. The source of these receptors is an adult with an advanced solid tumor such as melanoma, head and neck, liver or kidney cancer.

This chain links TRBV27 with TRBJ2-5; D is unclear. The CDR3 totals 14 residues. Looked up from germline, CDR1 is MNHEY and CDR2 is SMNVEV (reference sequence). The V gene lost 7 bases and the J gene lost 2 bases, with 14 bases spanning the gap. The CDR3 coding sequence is TGTGCCAGCAAATTCCATATAGCTCAAGAGACCCAGTACTTC. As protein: CASKFHIAQETQYF.

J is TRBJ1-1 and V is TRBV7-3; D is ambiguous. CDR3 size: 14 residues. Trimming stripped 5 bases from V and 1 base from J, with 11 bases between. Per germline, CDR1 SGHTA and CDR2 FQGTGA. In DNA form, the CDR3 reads TGTGCCAGCAGCGGAATTAACAAGAACACTGAAGCTTTCTTT. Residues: CASSGINKNTEAFF.

CDR3 in DNA: TGCGCCAGCAGTTACCGGGACAGGGGAGAGACCCAGTACTTC. It yields the protein CASSYRDRGETQYF. V gene TRBV5-1 combines with J gene TRBJ2-5; 10 bases match TRBD1. The CDR3 loop spans 14 amino acids. Germline CDR1 and CDR2: SGHRS and YFSETQ. V lost 5 bases and J lost 4; bases outside the gene matches: 5.

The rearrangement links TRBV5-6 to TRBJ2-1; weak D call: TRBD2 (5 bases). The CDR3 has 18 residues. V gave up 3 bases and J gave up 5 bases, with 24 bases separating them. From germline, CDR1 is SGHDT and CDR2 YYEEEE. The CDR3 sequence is CASSSPWLATNLDNEQFF. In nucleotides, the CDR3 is TGTGCCAGCAGCTCTCCCTGGCTAGCTACTAACCTAGACAATGAGCAGTTCTTC. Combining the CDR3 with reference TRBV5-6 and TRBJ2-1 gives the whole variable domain DAGVTQSPTHLIKTRGQQVTLRCSPKSGHDTVSWYQQALGQGPQFIFQYYEEEERQRGNFPDRFSGHQFPNYSSELNVNALLLGDSALYLCASSSPWLATNLDNEQFFGPGTRLTVL.

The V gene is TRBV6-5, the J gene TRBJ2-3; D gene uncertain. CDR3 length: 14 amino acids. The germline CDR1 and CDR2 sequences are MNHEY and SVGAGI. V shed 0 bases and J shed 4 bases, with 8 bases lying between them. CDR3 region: CASSYSEVADTQYF. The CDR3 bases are TGTGCCAGCAGTTACTCGGAAGTGGCAGATACGCAGTATTTT.

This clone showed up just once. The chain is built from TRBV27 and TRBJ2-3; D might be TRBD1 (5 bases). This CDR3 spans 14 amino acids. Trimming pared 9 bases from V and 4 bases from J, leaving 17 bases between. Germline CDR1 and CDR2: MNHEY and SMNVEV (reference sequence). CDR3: CASSQPGQPDTQYF. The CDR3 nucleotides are TGTGCCAGTTCTCAACCAGGGCAACCAGATACGCAGTATTTT.

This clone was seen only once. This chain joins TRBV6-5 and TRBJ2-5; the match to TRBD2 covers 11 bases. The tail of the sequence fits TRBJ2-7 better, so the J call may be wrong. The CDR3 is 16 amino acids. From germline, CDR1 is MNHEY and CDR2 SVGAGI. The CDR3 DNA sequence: TGTGCCAGCAGTTCTTTGGGGACTAGCGGCGCCTACGAGCAGTACTTC. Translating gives CASSSLGTSGAYEQYF.

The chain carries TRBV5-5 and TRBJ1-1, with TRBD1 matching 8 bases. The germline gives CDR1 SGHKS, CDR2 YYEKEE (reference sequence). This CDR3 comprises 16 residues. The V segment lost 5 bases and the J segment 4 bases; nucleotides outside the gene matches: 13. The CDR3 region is CASRMTGARVSTEAFF. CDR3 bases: TGTGCCAGCAGGATGACAGGGGCCCGTGTGAGCACTGAAGCTTTCTTT.

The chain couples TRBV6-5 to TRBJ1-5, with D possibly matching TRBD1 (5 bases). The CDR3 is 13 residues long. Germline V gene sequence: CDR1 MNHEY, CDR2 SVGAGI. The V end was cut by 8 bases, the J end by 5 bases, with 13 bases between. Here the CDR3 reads CASRARDHQPQHF. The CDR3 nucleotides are TGTGCCAGCCGGGCCCGGGACCATCAGCCCCAGCATTTT.

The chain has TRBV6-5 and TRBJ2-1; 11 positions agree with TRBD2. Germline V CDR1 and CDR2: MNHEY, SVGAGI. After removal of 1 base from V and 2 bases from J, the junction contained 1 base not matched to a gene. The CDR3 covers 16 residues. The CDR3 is CASSYYSGGAYNEQFF. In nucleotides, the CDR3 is TGTGCCAGCAGTTACTATAGCGGGGGGGCCTACAATGAGCAGTTCTTC.

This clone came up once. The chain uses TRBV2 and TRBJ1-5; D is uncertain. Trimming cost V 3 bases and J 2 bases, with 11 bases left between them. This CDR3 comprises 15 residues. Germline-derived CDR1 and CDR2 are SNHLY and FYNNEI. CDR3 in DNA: TGTGCCAGCAGTGATTGGTCGGTTGGCAATCAGCCCCAGCATTTT. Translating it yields CASSDWSVGNQPQHF.

The CDR3 bases are TGTGCCAGCAGTGAACGGACAGGGAGGTTGACTAACTATGGCTACACCTTC. This translates into CASSERTGRLTNYGYTF. V and J are TRBV2 and TRBJ1-2; 8 positions agree with TRBD1. The germline V gene has CDR1 SNHLY and CDR2 FYNNEI. The CDR3 is made up of 17 amino acids. Unmatched junction bases numbered 8, after V lost 2 bases and J lost 0 bases. Combining the CDR3 with reference TRBV2 and TRBJ1-2 gives the whole variable domain EPEVTQTPSHQVTQMGQEVILRCVPISNHLYFYWYRQILGQKVEFLVSFYNNEISEKSEIFDDQFSVERPDGSNFTLKIRSTKLEDSAMYFCASSERTGRLTNYGYTFGSGTRLTVV.